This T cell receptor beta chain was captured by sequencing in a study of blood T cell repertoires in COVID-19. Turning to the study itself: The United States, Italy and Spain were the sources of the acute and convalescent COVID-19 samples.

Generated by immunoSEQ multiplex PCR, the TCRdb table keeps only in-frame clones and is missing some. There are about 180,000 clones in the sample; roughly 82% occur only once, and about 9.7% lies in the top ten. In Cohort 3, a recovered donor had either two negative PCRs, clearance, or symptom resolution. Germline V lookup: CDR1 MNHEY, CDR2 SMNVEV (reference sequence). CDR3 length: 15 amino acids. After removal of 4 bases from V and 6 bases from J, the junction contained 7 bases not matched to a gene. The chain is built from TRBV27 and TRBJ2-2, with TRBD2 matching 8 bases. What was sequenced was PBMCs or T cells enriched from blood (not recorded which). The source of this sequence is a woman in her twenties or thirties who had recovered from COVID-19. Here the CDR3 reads CASSSSGRGPGELFF. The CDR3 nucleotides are TGTGCCAGCAGTTCCAGCGGGAGAGGACCCGGGGAGCTGTTTTTT.